This is a list of T cell receptor beta chains from one sample in a study of shared clonotypes between healthy human individuals. TCRdb's table, derived via immunoSEQ multiplex PCR, lists solely in-frame clones and lacks some. The table lists a few million clones, approximately 93% of them singletons. The specimen was naive CD4+ T cells from PBMCs. Receptors were obtained from a man younger than 35 in good health. Some clones in this sample may be carry-over from other donors' samples. CDR3s include the opening cysteine and the closing phenylalanine or tryptophan. D genes are given only for firm matches. Clone sizes are given selectively: once, few, many, or a class where the clone is expanded.

J	V	D	length	size	CDR3	DNA
TRBJ1-5	TRBV7-8	NA	16	NA	CASSPSMWLEAQPQHF	TGTGCCAGCAGCCCAAGCATGTGGCTGGAGGCTCAGCCCCAGCATTTT
TRBJ1-2	TRBV6-1	TRBD1	14	once	CASSVGQGASGYTF	TGTGCCAGCAGTGTAGGACAGGGGGCGAGTGGCTACACCTTC
TRBJ2-7	TRBV7-2	TRBD1	15	once	CASSLGTGGAYEQYF	TGTGCCAGCAGCTTAGGGACAGGGGGGGCATACGAGCAGTACTTC
TRBJ2-2	TRBV30	NA	13	NA	CAWSEGVTGELFF	TGTGCCTGGAGTGAGGGGGTTACCGGGGAGCTGTTTTTT
TRBJ1-1	TRBV5-6	NA	14	NA	CASSLATMPFPAFF	TGTGCCAGCAGCTTGGCTACAATGCCCTTTCCAGCTTTCTTT
TRBJ2-3	TRBV18	NA	16	NA	CASSPYSGRIADTQYF	TGTGCCAGCTCACCTTATAGTGGTAGAATCGCAGATACGCAGTATTTT
TRBJ1-4	TRBV6-5	TRBD1	15	once	CASSWRQGPNEKLFF	TGTGCCAGCAGTTGGAGACAGGGCCCTAATGAAAAACTGTTTTTT
TRBJ2-7	TRBV28	NA	14	once	CASSRAPNSYEQYF	TGTGCCAGCAGTCGGGCCCCAAACTCCTACGAGCAGTACTTC
TRBJ2-5	TRBV20-1	NA	11	NA	CSVQGQETQYF	TGCAGCGTACAGGGACAAGAGACCCAGTACTTC
TRBJ2-7	TRBV2	TRBD1	15	NA	CASSGTRGISYEQYF	TGTGCCAGCAGCGGTACCAGGGGGATCTCCTACGAGCAGTACTTC
TRBJ2-1	TRBV5-1	NA	15	NA	CASSSDRKTYNEQFF	TGCGCCAGCAGCTCCGACAGGAAGACCTACAATGAGCAGTTCTTC
TRBJ2-3	TRBV6-1	TRBD1	15	once	CASSEYGTVTDTQYF	TGTGCCAGCAGTGAATATGGGACAGTCACAGATACGCAGTATTTT
TRBJ1-5	TRBV5-4	NA	13	few	CASSLGQGSAQHF	TGTGCCAGCAGCTTGGGTCAGGGATCGGCCCAGCATTTT
TRBJ2-7	TRBV20-1	NA	10	NA	CSAGFYEQYF	TGCAGTGCTGGGTTCTACGAGCAGTACTTC
TRBJ2-2	TRBV18	NA	15	NA	CASSPEEVRAGELFF	TGTGCCAGCTCACCCGAGGAGGTCCGTGCCGGGGAGCTGTTTTTT
TRBJ1-5	TRBV10-3	TRBD1	14	NA	CAIRPDRADQPQHF	TGTGCCATCAGGCCGGACAGGGCCGATCAGCCCCAGCATTTT
TRBJ1-1	TRBV18	NA	14	NA	CASSPAGRNTEAFF	TGTGCCAGCTCACCGGCTGGGAGAAACACTGAAGCTTTCTTT
TRBJ2-1	TRBV5-1	TRBD2	15	once	CASSPTSGYNNEQFF	TGCGCCAGCAGCCCTACTAGCGGGTACAACAATGAGCAGTTCTTC
TRBJ2-7	TRBV11-2	NA	15	NA	CASSLGRQASYEQYF	TGTGCCAGCAGCTTGGGGAGACAAGCTTCCTACGAGCAGTACTTC
TRBJ2-3	TRBV25-1	TRBD1	17	NA	CASSEYITGTGTDTQYF	TGTGCCAGCAGTGAATATATCACCGGGACAGGGACAGATACGCAGTATTTT
TRBJ2-4	TRBV6-1	TRBD1	14	NA	CASSENAERGPQYF	TGTGCCAGCAGTGAAAACGCCGAGAGGGGGCCGCAGTACTTC
TRBJ1-1	TRBV6-1	NA	13	NA	CASSEWGDSRAFF	TGTGCCAGCAGTGAATGGGGGGACTCGAGGGCTTTCTTT
TRBJ2-1	TRBV6-6	TRBD1	16	NA	CASSQSPGQGNNEQFF	TGTGCCAGCAGCCAAAGTCCGGGACAGGGAAACAATGAGCAGTTCTTC
TRBJ2-3	TRBV29-1	TRBD1	14	NA	CSVEGQGSTDTQYF	TGCAGCGTTGAAGGACAGGGAAGTACAGATACGCAGTATTTT
TRBJ1-4	TRBV4-3	NA	15	NA	CASSQAPHSNEKLFF	TGCGCCAGCAGCCAAGCTCCACATAGTAATGAAAAACTGTTTTTT
TRBJ1-5	TRBV29-1	TRBD1	14	NA	CSVGIGTANQPQHF	TGCAGCGTCGGAATCGGGACAGCGAATCAGCCCCAGCATTTT
TRBJ1-1	TRBV11-2	TRBD1	16	NA	CASSPPGTGGGVKAFF	TGTGCCAGCAGCCCACCCGGGACAGGGGGCGGAGTTAAAGCTTTCTTT
TRBJ2-6	TRBV9	NA	18	NA	CASSPHLADYSGANVLTF	TGTGCCAGCAGCCCCCATCTAGCAGACTATTCTGGGGCCAACGTCCTGACTTTC
TRBJ2-5	TRBV6-5	NA	15	NA	CASSYGGVVWETQYF	TGTGCCAGCAGTTACGGAGGCGTAGTCTGGGAGACCCAGTACTTC
TRBJ2-3	TRBV27	TRBD2	16	NA	CASSLYGRLATDTQYF	TGTGCCAGCAGTTTATATGGAAGACTAGCGACAGATACGCAGTATTTT
TRBJ2-7	TRBV6-6	TRBD1	14	once	CASGRGQGKSEQYF	TGTGCCAGCGGACGGGGACAGGGGAAGTCCGAGCAGTACTTC
TRBJ1-4	TRBV5-6	NA	16	NA	CASSQRTDATNEKLFF	TGTGCCAGCAGCCAACGGACGGATGCAACTAATGAAAAACTGTTTTTT
TRBJ2-2	TRBV7-9	TRBD1	15	NA	CASSTWTGNTGELFF	TGTGCCAGCAGCACCTGGACAGGGAACACCGGGGAGCTGTTTTTT
TRBJ2-7	TRBV5-4	NA	15	once	CASSPPRGQTYEQYF	TGTGCCAGCAGCCCACCCAGAGGACAGACCTACGAGCAGTACTTC
TRBJ2-5	TRBV7-8	TRBD2	20	NA	CASSHDGTSSHKGRRETQYF	TGTGCCAGCAGTCATGACGGGACTAGCTCGCACAAGGGTAGGAGAGAGACCCAGTACTTC
TRBJ2-7	TRBV10-3	NA	13	NA	CAISETGQYEQYF	TGTGCCATCAGTGAGACGGGACAATACGAGCAGTACTTC
TRBJ2-2	TRBV9	NA	14	NA	CASSYDRNTGELFF	TGTGCCAGCAGCTACGATAGAAACACCGGGGAGCTGTTTTTT
TRBJ1-1	TRBV5-3	NA	14	once	CARTKKHNNTEAFF	TGTGCCAGAACCAAAAAACACAATAACACTGAAGCTTTCTTT
TRBJ1-1	TRBV28	NA	9	NA	CASGLEAFF	TGTGCCAGCGGACTTGAAGCTTTCTTT
TRBJ2-7	TRBV11-2	NA	14	NA	CASSLVLGAYEQYF	TGTGCCAGCAGCTTAGTTCTGGGTGCCTACGAGCAGTACTTC
TRBJ1-2	TRBV4-1	NA	14	NA	CASSQDPTFYGYTF	TGCGCCAGCAGCCAAGATCCGACTTTTTACGGCTACACCTTC